Sequencing of this T cell receptor beta chain was carried out in a study of T cell repertoires in cytomegalovirus infection. As for the study in general: Signatures in public TCR beta sequences pointed to both CMV infection and matching HLA type.

TCRdb fed the reads into MiXCR, producing one record per CDR3 protein. The profile shows around 430,000 distinct CDR3 sequences, roughly 43% of them singletons. As regards this clonotype: No antigen is known for it.

Deletions cut 9 bases from V and 2 bases from J, with 17 bases between. The germline V gene has CDR1 SNHLY and CDR2 FYNNEI. CDR3 length: 14 amino acids. Source: cultured PBMCs, taken from culture after CMV antigen stimulation. The sequence derives from a human donor in good health (CMV status not recorded). Some clones in this sample may be carry-over from other donors' samples. V gene TRBV2 combines with J gene TRBJ2-7, with unresolved D. The CDR3 DNA sequence: TGTGCCAGACATCCCCCTGGATCTCCCTACGAGCAGTACTTC. Its protein is CARHPPGSPYEQYF.